This T cell receptor beta chain originates from a study of blood T cell repertoires in COVID-19. TCRdb keeps only in-frame clones here, not all; method: immunoSEQ multiplex PCR. The sample records 390,000 or so clones, roughly 87% being singletons. Trimming stripped 7 bases from V and 5 bases from J, with 14 bases between. This CDR3 is 13 amino acids long. Germline assignment: CDR1 LNHDA and CDR2 SQIVND (reference sequence). V gene TRBV19 combines with J gene TRBJ1-2; TRBD1 is a possible D gene (6 bases). This clonotype originated in a woman aged 50 to 65 who had recovered from COVID-19. The sequenced sample consisted of PBMCs or T cells enriched from blood (not recorded which). This CDR3 is CASTRTVSYGYTF. Written as DNA, the CDR3 is TGTGCCAGTACCCGGACAGTATCTTATGGCTACACCTTC.